Sequencing of this T cell receptor beta chain was carried out in a study of blood T cell repertoires in COVID-19. CDR3 length: 16 residues. J lost 7 bases, V lost 4 bases, and 8 bases had no gene match. Germline CDR1 and CDR2: MDHEN and SYDVKM. Produced via immunoSEQ multiplex PCR; TCRdb's table is partial and in-frame only. Of approximately 170,000 clones listed, about nine tenths were seen once; the top ten hold approximately 1.1%. V is TRBV28 and J is TRBJ2-1; 12 nucleotides match TRBD2. The receptor's source is a man aged 25-45 years with acute or convalescent COVID-19. The sample was peripheral blood. The CDR3 DNA sequence: TGTGCCAGCAGTTCCCTAGCGGGAGGGAGGGGAAATGAGCAGTTCTTC. It specifies CASSSLAGGRGNEQFF.